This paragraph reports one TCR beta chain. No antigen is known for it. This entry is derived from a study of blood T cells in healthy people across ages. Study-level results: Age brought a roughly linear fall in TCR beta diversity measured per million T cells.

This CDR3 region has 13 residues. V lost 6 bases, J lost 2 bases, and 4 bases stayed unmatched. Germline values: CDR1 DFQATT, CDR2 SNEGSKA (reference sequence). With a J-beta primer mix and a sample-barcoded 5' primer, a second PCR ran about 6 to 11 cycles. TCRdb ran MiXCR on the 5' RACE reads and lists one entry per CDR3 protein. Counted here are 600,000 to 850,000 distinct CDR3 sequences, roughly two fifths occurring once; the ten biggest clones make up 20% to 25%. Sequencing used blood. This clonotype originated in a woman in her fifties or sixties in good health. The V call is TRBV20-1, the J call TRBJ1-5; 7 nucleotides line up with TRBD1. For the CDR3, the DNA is TGCAGTGCCCAGGGGGATCGCAATCAGCCCCAGCATTTT. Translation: CSAQGDRNQPQHF.